This TCR beta chain was profiled in a study of identical twins' blood T cells. The study, taken as a whole, reports: Mainly, cloneset size products determined shared clonotypes, twins included.

TCRdb re-called the 5' RACE reads through MiXCR, storing one row per CDR3 protein. Among fewer than 450,000 distinct CDR3 sequences, over 25% were seen once, and the ten largest hold roughly 5.5%. The CDR3 length is 15 residues. The V gene's germline CDR1 is SQVTM and CDR2 ANQGSEA. Trimming left V 7 bases short and J 5 bases short, with 21 bases between. This clonotype was seen only a few times. Its cognate antigen is unknown. This receptor was taken from a woman aged 18-55 years in good health. This chain connects TRBV29-1 to TRBJ1-5, with D unclear. Sequenced material: PBMCs. DNA for the CDR3: TGCAGCGATACCGTCGAGGCAGGCAATGATCAGCCCCAGCATTTT. This translates into CSDTVEAGNDQPQHF.